Below are 9 T cell receptor beta chains sequenced from a single sample in a study of T cells in Graves' hyperthyroidism and ophthalmopathy. RNA transcripts provided the source from which TCR beta CDR3 regions were amplified. With the HTBI primer set, the TCR CDR3 went through a first round of RT-PCR. A single record per CDR3 protein comes from TCRdb applying MiXCR to the multiplex PCR reads. The data hold roughly 840,000 distinct CDR3 sequences, with about 38% observed a single time. The sequenced material came from blood. The receptors originated from a man between 18 and 35 years old with Graves' hyperthyroidism.

This sequence joins TRBV15 and TRBJ1-2, with unresolved D. The CDR3 is 14 residues long. CDR1 is LNHNV and CDR2 is YYDKDF in the germline V gene (reference sequence). Trimming took 3 bases from V and 4 from J, leaving 12 bases between them. Here the CDR3 DNA reads TGTGCCACCAGCAGTTGGGGAGGCGGCTATGGCTACACCTTC. Translation: CATSSWGGGYGYTF.

This clonotype was picked up many times. V is TRBV29-1 and J is TRBJ1-4; D may be TRBD1 (5 bases). Germline CDR1 reads SQVTM; CDR2 reads ANQGSEA. V was pared by 4 bases and J by 2 bases, with 14 bases between. This CDR3 region has 15 residues. Written as DNA, the CDR3 is TGCAGCGTTGGGACCGTCGGGGCGACTAATGAAAAACTGTTTTTT. It specifies CSVGTVGATNEKLFF.

This clonotype was counted at least ten times. The CDR3 loop reads CASRWTEAFF. CDR3 bases: TGTGCCAGCAGGTGGACTGAAGCTTTCTTT. This chain joins TRBV2 and TRBJ1-1; no clear D. The V gene's germline CDR1 is SNHLY and CDR2 FYNNEI. Trimming shortened V by 6 bases and J by 5 bases, and 4 bases separated the two germline ends. This CDR3 is 10 amino acids long. The complete variable domain, with remaining parts taken from reference TRBV2 and TRBJ1-1, reads EPEVTQTPSHQVTQMGQEVILRCVPISNHLYFYWYRQILGQKVEFLVSFYNNEISEKSEIFDDQFSVERPDGSNFTLKIRSTKLEDSAMYFCASRWTEAFFGQGTRLTVV.

The chain couples TRBV7-8 to TRBJ2-2, with a weak D call TRBD1 (6 bases). V dropped 0 bases and J dropped 7 bases, with 12 bases sitting between them. Germline values: CDR1 SGHVS, CDR2 FQNEAQ. The CDR3 has 15 amino acids. The CDR3 region has the DNA TGTGCCAGCAGCTTAGCGGCAGGGGTCGGCGGGGAGCTGTTTTTT. This gives the protein CASSLAAGVGGELFF.

This chain uses TRBV29-1 with TRBJ1-2; D is undetermined. The CDR3 covers 13 residues. Trimming pared 7 bases from V and 6 bases from J, leaving 18 bases between. From germline, CDR1 is SQVTM and CDR2 ANQGSEA. The CDR3 reads CSAESGEANGYTF. DNA for the CDR3: TGCAGCGCCGAGAGTGGGGAAGCTAATGGCTACACCTTC.

V is TRBV19 and J is TRBJ2-7; TRBD1 or TRBD2 may be the D gene (7 bases each). With 8 bases removed from V and 7 bases from J, the gap between germline ends came to 21 bases. From germline, CDR1 is LNHDA and CDR2 SQIVND (reference sequence). The CDR3 covers 14 residues. The CDR3 reads CASPLGGGGHEQYF. The CDR3 DNA is TGTGCCAGTCCCTTAGGGGGCGGGGGTCATGAGCAGTACTTC.

There are many counts of this clonotype. This sequence joins TRBV2 and TRBJ1-1; D is unclear. V was cut by 2 bases and J by 0 bases, with 13 bases left in between. This CDR3 contains 16 residues. Germline CDR1 is SNHLY and CDR2 is FYNNEI. The CDR3 reads CASSERAHLMNTEAFF. The CDR3 coding sequence is TGTGCCAGCAGTGAAAGGGCGCACCTCATGAACACTGAAGCTTTCTTT.

This clonotype was picked up many times. The rearrangement uses TRBV10-3 and TRBJ1-4, with D tentatively TRBD1 (5 bases). Germline CDR1 and CDR2: ENHRY and SYGVKD. The ends were cut back, 4 bases at V and 0 bases at J, with 9 bases in the middle. The CDR3 sequence is 15 residues long. The DNA of the CDR3 is TGTGCCATCAGTGCCTCGACAGCAACTAATGAAAAACTGTTTTTT. It translates to CAISASTATNEKLFF.

This chain links TRBV2 with TRBJ1-2, with 12 bases aligning to TRBD1. The CDR3 loop spans 16 amino acids. Unmatched junction bases numbered 12, after V lost 5 bases and J lost 8 bases. Germline assignment: CDR1 SNHLY and CDR2 FYNNEI. CDR3 in amino acids: CASSPGTGGARGGYTF. The CDR3 coding sequence is TGTGCCAGCAGTCCCGGGACAGGGGGCGCAAGGGGGGGCTACACCTTC.